These 30 T cell receptor beta chains share one sample of origin, sequenced in a study of early T cells in non-severe SARS-CoV-2 infection (TCRdb year 2021). Library generation was performed with 5' RACE. The instrument was a NextSeq 500. TCRdb applied fastp at Q25 and MiXCR to the public reads, then kept only in-frame beta chains. Rows are unified per CDR3 protein, each entry keeping the most common DNA and genes. The sample yields fewer than 100,000 distinct CDR3 sequences; about a sixth were counted once. The top ten constitute about 3.1% of the sample. Specimen: whole blood. These receptors came from an adult who was a healthcare worker with PCR-confirmed SARS-CoV-2 infection or an uninfected control (not recorded which).

This clonotype was counted a few times. The chain has TRBV20-1 and TRBJ1-5, with a tentative D call TRBD1 (5 bases). V lost 3 bases to trimming and J lost 7 bases, with 16 bases between them. The CDR3 loop spans 14 amino acids. Per the germline V gene, CDR1 is DFQATT and CDR2 is SNEGSKA (reference sequence). In DNA form, the CDR3 reads TGCAGTGCTAGGCGGTTGGGGGTTGGGCAGCCCCAGCATTTT. This codes for CSARRLGVGQPQHF.

This clonotype was counted only a few times. The chain couples TRBV5-6 to TRBJ1-2, with TRBD1 as a possible D gene (6 bases). The germline V and J ends were trimmed by 5 bases and 8 bases, with 13 bases remaining between them. CDR1 is SGHDT, CDR2 YYEEEE, per germline. The CDR3 has 12 residues. The CDR3 nucleotides read TGTGCCAGCAGAGGCAGGGGCTGGGGCTACACCTTC. It yields the protein CASRGRGWGYTF.

The chain carries TRBV5-1 and TRBJ2-3, with D tentatively TRBD2 (6 bases). Deletions cut 3 bases from V and 4 bases from J, with 12 bases between. Germline V gene sequence: CDR1 SGHRS, CDR2 YFSETQ. The CDR3 is made up of 14 amino acids. CDR3 nucleotide sequence: TGCGCCAGCAGCTCAGGGAGGTCGGCAGATACGCAGTATTTT. Encoded protein: CASSSGRSADTQYF.

The gene calls are TRBV6-1 and TRBJ2-3; D may be TRBD2 (5 bases). V was shortened by 5 bases and J by 6 bases, with 9 bases between the two germline ends. The CDR3 covers 12 residues. The V gene's germline CDR1 is MNHNS and CDR2 SASEGT. CDR3 region: CASSRTGDTQYF. DNA for the CDR3: TGTGCCAGCAGTCGGACTGGTGATACGCAGTATTTT.

In this sample, this clonotype turned up many times. This chain connects TRBV6-5 to TRBJ2-6, with 7 bases identical to TRBD2. CDR1 and CDR2 (germline): MNHEY, SVGAGI. V lost 7 bases, J lost 2 bases, and 8 bases stayed unmatched. The CDR3 totals 16 residues. The CDR3 is CASTPWGRAGANVLTF. CDR3 bases: TGTGCCAGCACCCCATGGGGGAGGGCTGGGGCCAACGTCCTGACTTTC.

This chain joins TRBV7-9 and TRBJ2-1; 7 bases align to TRBD2. The germline gives CDR1 SEHNR, CDR2 FQNEAQ (reference sequence). V lost 1 base to trimming and J lost 8 bases; unmatched junction nucleotides: 5. The CDR3 loop spans 14 amino acids. The DNA of the CDR3 is TGTGCCAGCAGCTTAGGGACTAGTAGTGATGAGCAGTTCTTC. The encoded protein is CASSLGTSSDEQFF.

This clonotype appeared a few times. The J gene is TRBJ2-7, the V gene TRBV29-1; TRBD1 aligns across 8 bases. This CDR3 comprises 13 residues. J was trimmed by 4 bases and V by 1 base; bases with no gene match: 3. Germline V gene lookup returns CDR1 SQVTM and CDR2 ANQGSEA. CDR3 DNA: TGCAGCGTTGAAGGGGACAGGATTTACGAGCAGTACTTC. This translates into CSVEGDRIYEQYF.

This clonotype was seen many times. The CDR3 nucleotides are TGTGCCAGCAGCTTCTTCCTGACAGGGAGAAGCACAGATACGCAGTATTTT. Translated: CASSFFLTGRSTDTQYF. This chain connects TRBV11-3 to TRBJ2-3, with 7 bases fitting TRBD1. This CDR3 is built from 17 residues. With V trimmed by 3 bases and J by 0 bases, 9 bases remained unmatched. CDR1 and CDR2 (germline): SGHNT, YENEEA.

This clonotype was counted between two and nine times. The gene calls are TRBV6-1 and TRBJ2-7, with a possible D match to TRBD2 (5 bases). Germline V CDR1 and CDR2: MNHNS, SASEGT. Trimming cost V 8 bases and J 2 bases, with 13 bases left between them. The CDR3 length is 13 residues. The CDR3 DNA follows: TGTGCCAGCCGAAGCGGACTCCCCTACGAGCAGTACTTC. It is translated as CASRSGLPYEQYF.

This clonotype was counted at least ten times. The CDR3 region is CASSYGEKLFF. The DNA for the CDR3 is TGTGCCAGCAGTTACGGCGAAAAACTGTTTTTT. The rearrangement links TRBV6-5 to TRBJ1-4; D call uncertain. V dropped 2 bases and J dropped 8 bases, with 3 bases sitting between them. The CDR3 runs to 11 residues. The germline V gene encodes CDR1 MNHEY and CDR2 SVGAGI.

The chain carries TRBV7-6 and TRBJ2-3, with 14 bases aligning to TRBD2. The germline V gene encodes CDR1 SGHVS and CDR2 FNYEAQ. The CDR3 runs 16 residues. J lost 4 bases, V lost 5 bases, and 5 bases had no gene match. CDR3 DNA sequence: TGTGCCAGCAGCCCGGGACTAGCGGGGGCCGCAGATACGCAGTATTTT. Translated: CASSPGLAGAADTQYF.

There are a few counts of this clonotype. The chain carries TRBV2 and TRBJ2-7; the match to TRBD2 covers 10 bases. The CDR3 has 15 amino acids. V was pared by 7 bases and J by 4 bases, with 10 bases of the junction left unmatched. CDR1 and CDR2 (germline): SNHLY, FYNNEI. CDR3 nucleotide sequence: TGTGCCAGCACAGAGCGGGAGGGCTACCGATACGAGCAGTACTTC. Encoded protein: CASTEREGYRYEQYF.

This clonotype was counted only a few times. The chain combines TRBV7-2 with TRBJ2-7; TRBD2 matches 11 bases. The germline gives CDR1 SGHTA, CDR2 FQGNSA. The CDR3 sequence is 14 residues long. The CDR3 sequence is CASSLAGTSGFLEV. CDR3 bases: TGTGCCAGCAGCTTAGCCGGGACTAGCGGCTTCTTGGAGGTC.

This sequence joins TRBV6-5 and TRBJ2-5, with D maybe TRBD1 (6 bases). With 0 bases removed from V and 2 bases from J, the gap between germline ends came to 16 bases. The CDR3 has 17 residues. The germline CDR1 and CDR2 sequences are MNHEY and SVGAGI. The CDR3 DNA sequence: TGTGCCAGCAGTTACTCGAAGGGGGAGATACGACAAGAGACCCAGTACTTC. Its protein is CASSYSKGEIRQETQYF.

The genes are TRBV6-5 and TRBJ2-2; 7 bases line up with TRBD2. V lost 5 bases and J lost 5; bases outside the gene matches: 5. The CDR3 has 14 residues. Germline V lookup: CDR1 MNHEY, CDR2 SVGAGI. CDR3 sequence reads: CASSLGLPTGELFF. The CDR3 DNA reads as TGTGCCAGCAGTCTGGGACTACCTACCGGGGAGCTGTTTTTT.

This clonotype has only a few counts. This rearrangement joins TRBV3-1 to TRBJ1-2; D not certain. The CDR3 extends over 11 amino acids. Looked up from germline, CDR1 is LGHDT and CDR2 is YNNKEL (reference sequence). Trimming removed 0 bases at V and 6 bases at J, with 2 bases between. Written as DNA, the CDR3 is TGTGCCAGCAGCCAAGACAATGGCTACACCTTC. Amino acid sequence: CASSQDNGYTF.

J is TRBJ1-2 and V is TRBV7-2; D might be TRBD1 (6 bases). Per germline, CDR1 SGHTA and CDR2 FQGNSA. The V end was cut by 1 base, the J end by 8 bases, with 14 bases between. The CDR3 contains 14 residues. CDR3 bases: TGTGCCAGCAGCTTAGTCCCAGGGGCGTCCGGCTACACCTTC. It specifies CASSLVPGASGYTF.

This clonotype was seen ten or more times. The chain has TRBV12-3 or TRBV12-4 and TRBJ2-3; D remains unclear. Trimming pared 5 bases from V and 2 bases from J, leaving 5 bases between. This CDR3 is 12 amino acids long. The CDR3 DNA reads TGTGCCAGCAGTCCTTTCACAGATACGCAGTATTTT. It specifies CASSPFTDTQYF.

This clonotype was found a few times. The rearrangement uses TRBV20-1 and TRBJ2-1; D is undetermined. Looked up from germline, CDR1 is DFQATT and CDR2 is SNEGSKA (reference sequence). This CDR3 contains 12 residues. The CDR3 bases are TGCAGCGCATCCCGGGTTGCTAATGAGCAGTTCTTC. Amino acid sequence: CSASRVANEQFF.

Only one count was recorded for this clonotype. This sequence joins TRBV24-1 and TRBJ1-4; 9 bases agree with TRBD1. V shed 3 bases and J 11 bases; nucleotides not matched to a gene: 0. There are 12 residues in the CDR3. The germline CDR1 and CDR2 sequences are KGHDR and SFDVKD. The CDR3 DNA reads TGTGCCACCAGTGATGGACAGGGGAAACTGTTTTTT. This sequence encodes CATSDGQGKLFF.

The rearrangement joins TRBV24-1 to TRBJ2-2; D ambiguous. Trimming shortened V by 3 bases and J by 13 bases, and 8 bases separated the two germline ends. CDR1 KGHDR and CDR2 SFDVKD come from the germline V gene. The CDR3 has 11 amino acids. CDR3 sequence (DNA): TGTGCCACCAGTGATAACTCGTGGCTGTTTTTT. Amino acid sequence: CATSDNSWLFF.

In its sample, this clonotype was seen a few times. This chain links TRBV7-9 with TRBJ2-2; D is possibly TRBD2 (5 bases). CDR3 length: 14 residues. The V gene's germline CDR1 is SEHNR and CDR2 FQNEAQ (reference sequence). Trimming cost V 5 bases and J 7 bases, with 14 bases left between them. CDR3 residues: CASSPTSMNGELFF. The CDR3, as DNA: TGTGCCAGCAGCCCCACTAGTATGAACGGGGAGCTGTTTTTT.

The chain combines TRBV5-1 with TRBJ2-1, with D possibly called TRBD1 or TRBD2 (6 bases each). The CDR3 covers 15 residues. Trimming left V 0 bases short and J 7 bases short, with 14 bases between. The germline gives CDR1 SGHRS, CDR2 YFSETQ. This chain's CDR3 is CASSLEGDSINEQFF. The CDR3 DNA sequence: TGCGCCAGCAGCTTGGAGGGGGACTCAATAAATGAGCAGTTCTTC. Filled out from reference TRBV5-1 and TRBJ2-1, the complete variable domain reads KAGVTQTPRYLIKTRGQQVTLSCSPISGHRSVSWYQQTPGQGLQFLFEYFSETQRNKGNFPGRFSGRQFSNSRSEMNVSTLELGDSALYLCASSLEGDSINEQFFGPGTRLTVL.

The chain is built from TRBV2 and TRBJ2-2, with D perhaps matching TRBD1 (7 bases). This CDR3 has 11 amino acids. Trimming cost V 10 bases and J 6 bases, with 9 bases left between them. Germline V gives CDR1 SNHLY, CDR2 FYNNEI. Written as DNA, the CDR3 is TGTGCCACAGGGGGGCCCGGGGAGCTGTTTTTT. Amino acids: CATGGPGELFF.

V usage is TRBV5-4 and J usage is TRBJ1-1, with D possibly matching TRBD1 (5 bases). Looked up from germline, CDR1 is SGHNT and CDR2 is YYREEE (reference sequence). The CDR3 runs 13 residues. V was pared by 3 bases and J by 0 bases, with 6 bases between. CDR3 in amino acids: CASSSDMNTEAFF. The CDR3 DNA is TGTGCCAGCAGCTCGGACATGAACACTGAAGCTTTCTTT.

The genes are TRBV20-1 and TRBJ2-7; D unresolved. V lost 6 bases to trimming and J lost 3 bases, with 6 bases between them. Germline CDR1 DFQATT, CDR2 SNEGSKA (reference sequence). The CDR3 contains 10 residues. The CDR3: CSAPRYEQYF. In nucleotides, the CDR3 is TGCAGTGCCCCCCGCTACGAGCAGTACTTC.

The genes are TRBV11-2 and TRBJ2-7; possible D gene TRBD1, 5 bases. V lost 0 bases and J lost 6, with 9 bases in between. The CDR3 runs to 13 residues. Germline V gene lookup returns CDR1 SGHAT and CDR2 FQNNGV. CDR3 sequence: CASSLEGVSEQYF. CDR3 bases: TGTGCCAGCAGCTTAGAAGGGGTTAGCGAGCAGTACTTC.

The chain is built from TRBV28 and TRBJ1-5, with TRBD1 matching over 7 bases. CDR3 length equals 14 residues. Germline V gene data show CDR1 as MDHEN and CDR2 as SYDVKM. V shed 7 bases, J shed 9 bases, and the junction held 12 bases outside the gene matches. The CDR3 DNA reads as TGTGCCAGCACCCCTGGACAGCCAGGGGGGCCCCAGCATTTT. Its translation: CASTPGQPGGPQHF.

The table lists this clonotype with many counts. The chain joins TRBV27 to TRBJ1-6; 7 bases agree with TRBD1. Germline CDR1 is MNHEY and CDR2 is SMNVEV (reference sequence). The CDR3 runs to 14 residues. The J segment lost 8 bases and the V segment lost 6 bases, leaving 7 bases of the junction unmatched. CDR3 amino acids: CASSPGGWDSPLHF. CDR3 bases: TGTGCCAGCAGCCCAGGGGGATGGGATTCACCCCTCCACTTT.

V usage is TRBV28 and J usage is TRBJ2-6; D is unclear. There are 14 residues in the CDR3. Germline CDR1 and CDR2: MDHEN and SYDVKM. The ends were cut back, 2 bases at V and 4 bases at J, with 6 bases in the middle. The DNA of the CDR3 is TGTGCCAGCAGTTTAAATGGGGGGGCCAACGTCCTGACTTTC. It specifies CASSLNGGANVLTF.